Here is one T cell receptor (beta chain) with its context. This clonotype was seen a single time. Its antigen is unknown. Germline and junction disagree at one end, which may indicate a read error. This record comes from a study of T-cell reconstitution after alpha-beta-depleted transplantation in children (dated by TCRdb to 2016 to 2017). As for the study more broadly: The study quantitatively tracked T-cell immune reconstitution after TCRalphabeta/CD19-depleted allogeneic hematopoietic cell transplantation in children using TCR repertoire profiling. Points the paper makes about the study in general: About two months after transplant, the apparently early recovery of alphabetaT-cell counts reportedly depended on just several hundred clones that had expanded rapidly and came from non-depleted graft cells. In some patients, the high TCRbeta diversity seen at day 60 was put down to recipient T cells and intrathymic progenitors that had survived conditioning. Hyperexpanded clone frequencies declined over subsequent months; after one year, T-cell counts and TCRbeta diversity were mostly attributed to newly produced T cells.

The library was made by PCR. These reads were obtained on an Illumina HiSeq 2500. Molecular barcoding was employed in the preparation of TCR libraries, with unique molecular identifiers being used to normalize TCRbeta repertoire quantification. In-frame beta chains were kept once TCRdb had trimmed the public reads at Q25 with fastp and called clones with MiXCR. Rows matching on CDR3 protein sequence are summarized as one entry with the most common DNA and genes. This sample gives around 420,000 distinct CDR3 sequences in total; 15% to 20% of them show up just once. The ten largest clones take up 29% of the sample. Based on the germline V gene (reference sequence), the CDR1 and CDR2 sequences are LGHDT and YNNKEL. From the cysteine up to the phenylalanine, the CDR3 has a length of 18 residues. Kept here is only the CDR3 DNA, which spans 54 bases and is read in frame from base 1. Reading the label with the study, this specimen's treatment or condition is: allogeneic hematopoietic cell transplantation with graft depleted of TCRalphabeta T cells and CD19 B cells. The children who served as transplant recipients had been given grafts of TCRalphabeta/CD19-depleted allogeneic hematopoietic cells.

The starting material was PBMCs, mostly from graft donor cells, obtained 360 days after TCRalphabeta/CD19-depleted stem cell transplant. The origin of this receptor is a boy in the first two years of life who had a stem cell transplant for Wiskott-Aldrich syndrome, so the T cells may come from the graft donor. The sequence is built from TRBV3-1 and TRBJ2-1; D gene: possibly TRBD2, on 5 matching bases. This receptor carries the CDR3 CACRILAGSGFSYNEQFF. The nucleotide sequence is TGTGCCTGCAGGATTCTTGCGGGTTCTGGCTTTTCCTACAATGAGCAGTTCTTC.